Sequencing of this T cell receptor (beta chain) was carried out in a study of monozygotic twins with inflammatory bowel disease. Whole-study findings and limits: The analysis failed to separate different T cell subtypes.

Per individual sample, eight separate reactions were used to make cDNA. TCRdb reprocessed the 5' RACE reads and reports one entry per CDR3 protein, with no DNA. This sample's table has approximately 150,000 distinct CDR3 sequences. The CDR3 has 19 residues. Germline CDR1 SGHVS, CDR2 FQNEAQ. A note on this clonotype: Its matching antigen is unknown.

The TCR was taken from a human donor with ulcerative colitis or Crohn's disease, or a healthy co-twin of an affected twin (not recorded which). Sequencing was performed on blood. The chain couples TRBV7-8 to TRBJ2-3; with no DNA, the TCRdb D assignment of TRBD2 cannot be verified. CDR3 loop: CASSLAGLAELTSTDTQYF.